This T cell receptor (beta chain) came from a study of cytotoxic CD8 clonotypes in ibrutinib-treated CLL. Study summary: Enrolment comprised about 10 relapsed/refractory and more than 14 treatment-naive patients; roughly 17 were IGHV unmutated. Recorded responses included 24 partial and 2 complete; following median approximately 68 months, approximately 14 stayed remitted and about 12 progressed.

Study-wide results and caveats: Progressing and sustained-remission patients had different sampling times. Exceeding age-matched healthy donors, baseline clonality also tracked the counts of circulating CD8+ T cells.

In germline, CDR1 is LNHDA, CDR2 SQIVND (reference sequence). V dropped 3 bases and J dropped 4; count of bases not matched to a gene: 9. This CDR3 has 15 residues. Concerning this clone: Its matching antigen is unknown.

This table comes from immunoSEQ multiplex PCR, and its TCRdb copy is limited to in-frame clones, with some not included. The data hold some 350,000 clones, with approximately 67% observed a single time. Sample: PBMCs, taken after 36 months of ibrutinib treatment. This sequence was found in a human donor with chronic lymphocytic leukemia. This rearrangement joins TRBV19 to TRBJ2-7; 7 positions match TRBD1. CDR3 sequence reads: CASSMGPDRPYEQYF. The CDR3, as DNA: TGTGCCAGTAGTATGGGCCCGGACAGGCCATACGAGCAGTACTTC.